This is a list of T cell receptor beta chains from one sample in a study of cytomegalovirus exposure and HLA in healthy donors. Clones were read by immunoSEQ multiplex PCR, and TCRdb kept only the in-frame ones, dropping some. The table shows more than 120,000 clones, with 65% to 85% occurring only once. Material for sequencing was PBMCs. Receptor source: a male donor in good health and CMV-seronegative. Each CDR3 is given with its conserved first and last residue. The order of the fields is D gene, J gene, clone size, V gene, CDR3 protein, CDR3 DNA. D genes are given only for firm matches. For some rows the clone size is stated as once, few or many, or as a class when expanded; others skip it.

d_call: TRBD2
j_call: TRBJ2-7
clone_size: -
v_call: TRBV19
cdr3_aa: CASSAMGLAGLYEQYF
cdr3_nt: TGTGCCAGTAGTGCAATGGGACTAGCGGGATTGTACGAGCAGTACTTC

d_call: -
j_call: TRBJ2-3
clone_size: -
v_call: TRBV6-4
cdr3_aa: CASSDPGVATDTQYF
cdr3_nt: TGTGCCAGCAGTGACCCAGGGGTCGCCACAGATACGCAGTATTTT

d_call: TRBD1
j_call: TRBJ1-1
clone_size: -
v_call: TRBV20-1
cdr3_aa: CSTRQGLEAFF
cdr3_nt: TGCTCGACCAGACAGGGGCTGGAAGCTTTCTTT

d_call: TRBD1
j_call: TRBJ1-4
clone_size: few
v_call: TRBV2
cdr3_aa: CASRSSRDRDEKLFF
cdr3_nt: TGTGCCAGCAGAAGTTCTAGGGACAGAGATGAAAAACTGTTTTTT

d_call: -
j_call: TRBJ2-7
clone_size: -
v_call: TRBV11-2
cdr3_aa: CASSPRRSPYEQYF
cdr3_nt: TGTGCCAGCTCCCCCCGACGGAGCCCCTACGAGCAGTACTTC

d_call: TRBD2
j_call: TRBJ2-1
clone_size: -
v_call: TRBV7-2
cdr3_aa: CASSRTSGFYNEQFF
cdr3_nt: TGTGCCAGCAGTCGGACTAGCGGTTTTTACAATGAGCAGTTCTTC

d_call: -
j_call: TRBJ2-3
clone_size: -
v_call: TRBV21-1
cdr3_aa: CASSKAKKTGEPITDTQYF
cdr3_nt: TGTGCCAGCAGCAAAGCGAAAAAGACAGGGGAACCGATCACAGATACGCAGTATTTT

d_call: TRBD2
j_call: TRBJ2-1
clone_size: -
v_call: TRBV19
cdr3_aa: CASSMISGRIHEQFF
cdr3_nt: TGTGCCAGTAGTATGATAAGCGGGAGGATTCATGAGCAGTTCTTC

d_call: -
j_call: TRBJ2-7
clone_size: -
v_call: TRBV5-6
cdr3_aa: CASSLKGEGSYEQYF
cdr3_nt: TGTGCCAGCAGCTTGAAGGGAGAGGGATCCTACGAGCAGTACTTC

d_call: -
j_call: TRBJ1-2
clone_size: -
v_call: TRBV6-5
cdr3_aa: CASSQGQTGIYGYTF
cdr3_nt: TGTGCCAGCAGCCAAGGCCAAACAGGGATTTATGGCTACACCTTC

d_call: TRBD2
j_call: TRBJ2-5
clone_size: -
v_call: TRBV5-4
cdr3_aa: CASSRTSGALQETQYF
cdr3_nt: TGTGCCAGCAGCAGGACTAGCGGGGCCCTCCAAGAGACCCAGTACTTC

d_call: TRBD2
j_call: TRBJ2-7
clone_size: -
v_call: TRBV6-5
cdr3_aa: CASSYGTSGYEQYF
cdr3_nt: TGTGCCAGCAGTTACGGGACTAGCGGCTACGAGCAGTACTTC

d_call: -
j_call: TRBJ2-1
clone_size: once
v_call: TRBV28
cdr3_aa: CASSYPGGNEQFF
cdr3_nt: TGTGCCAGCAGTTACCCGGGTGGAAATGAGCAGTTCTTC

d_call: TRBD2
j_call: TRBJ2-3
clone_size: -
v_call: TRBV5-1
cdr3_aa: CASSRGEGHGDTQYF
cdr3_nt: TGCGCCAGCTCCCGGGGGGAGGGCCATGGAGATACGCAGTATTTT

d_call: -
j_call: TRBJ2-1
clone_size: once
v_call: TRBV4-3
cdr3_aa: CASSQDGLAHEQFF
cdr3_nt: TGCGCCAGCAGCCAAGATGGCCTAGCTCATGAGCAGTTCTTC

d_call: -
j_call: TRBJ2-3
clone_size: -
v_call: TRBV19
cdr3_aa: CASSLLLTDTQYF
cdr3_nt: TGTGCCAGTAGTCTCCTACTAACAGATACGCAGTATTTT

d_call: TRBD2
j_call: TRBJ2-1
clone_size: -
v_call: TRBV19
cdr3_aa: CASSMASGSVREQFF
cdr3_nt: TGTGCCAGTAGTATGGCCAGCGGGAGTGTTCGGGAGCAGTTCTTC

d_call: TRBD2
j_call: TRBJ2-1
clone_size: -
v_call: TRBV4-1
cdr3_aa: CASSLTLLAGARNEQFF
cdr3_nt: TGCGCCAGCAGCCTAACCCTTCTAGCGGGAGCTCGGAATGAGCAGTTCTTC

d_call: TRBD2
j_call: TRBJ2-1
clone_size: -
v_call: TRBV5-4
cdr3_aa: CASSFSGTYNEQFF
cdr3_nt: TGTGCCAGCAGCTTTAGCGGGACTTACAATGAGCAGTTCTTC

d_call: -
j_call: TRBJ2-7
clone_size: -
v_call: TRBV6-6
cdr3_aa: CASSPGVGEQYF
cdr3_nt: TGTGCCAGCAGTCCGGGAGTAGGCGAGCAGTACTTC

d_call: TRBD1
j_call: TRBJ2-3
clone_size: -
v_call: TRBV9
cdr3_aa: CASSDSRDRVMSDTQYF
cdr3_nt: TGTGCCAGCAGCGACTCCAGGGACAGAGTGATGTCAGATACGCAGTATTTT

d_call: -
j_call: TRBJ2-2
clone_size: -
v_call: TRBV4-1
cdr3_aa: CASSRGGMDTGELFF
cdr3_nt: TGCGCCAGCAGCCGCGGCGGGATGGACACCGGGGAGCTGTTTTTT

d_call: -
j_call: TRBJ1-1
clone_size: few
v_call: TRBV6-5
cdr3_aa: CASSERRDDRAFF
cdr3_nt: TGTGCCAGCAGTGAAAGGCGGGACGATCGAGCTTTCTTT

d_call: TRBD2
j_call: TRBJ2-7
clone_size: -
v_call: TRBV6-5
cdr3_aa: CASSYSRLAGYEQYF
cdr3_nt: TGTGCCAGCAGTTACTCCCGACTAGCGGGCTACGAGCAGTACTTC

d_call: -
j_call: TRBJ1-2
clone_size: once
v_call: TRBV4-3
cdr3_aa: CASSQAEGANYGYTF
cdr3_nt: TGCGCCAGCAGCCAAGCTGAAGGGGCTAACTATGGCTACACCTTC

d_call: TRBD2
j_call: TRBJ2-3
clone_size: -
v_call: TRBV4-3
cdr3_aa: CASSQDSPLAGITDTQYF
cdr3_nt: TGCGCCAGCAGCCAAGATAGCCCCCTAGCGGGTATCACAGATACGCAGTATTTT

d_call: -
j_call: TRBJ2-7
clone_size: -
v_call: TRBV10-3
cdr3_aa: CAIQSFQREQYF
cdr3_nt: TGTGCCATCCAGTCTTTCCAGCGGGAGCAGTACTTC

d_call: TRBD1
j_call: TRBJ2-7
clone_size: -
v_call: TRBV9
cdr3_aa: CASSVGGTGGNEQYF
cdr3_nt: TGTGCCAGCAGCGTAGGAGGGACAGGGGGTAACGAGCAGTACTTC

d_call: TRBD2
j_call: TRBJ2-7
clone_size: -
v_call: TRBV11-1
cdr3_aa: CASSQAGGIYEQYF
cdr3_nt: TGTGCCAGCAGCCAAGCGGGAGGGATTTACGAGCAGTACTTC

d_call: TRBD2
j_call: TRBJ2-7
clone_size: -
v_call: TRBV7-2
cdr3_aa: CASSSERGYYEQYF
cdr3_nt: TGTGCCAGCAGCTCGGAGCGGGGATACTACGAGCAGTACTTC

d_call: -
j_call: TRBJ1-2
clone_size: -
v_call: TRBV5-4
cdr3_aa: CASSLSNTYYGYTF
cdr3_nt: TGTGCCAGCAGCTTGTCGAACACGTACTATGGCTACACCTTC

d_call: TRBD1
j_call: TRBJ1-2
clone_size: -
v_call: TRBV28
cdr3_aa: CASSAGTGAGYTF
cdr3_nt: TGTGCCAGCAGCGCCGGGACAGGGGCTGGCTACACCTTC

d_call: TRBD1
j_call: TRBJ1-1
clone_size: -
v_call: TRBV15
cdr3_aa: CATSWGTGNTEAFF
cdr3_nt: TGTGCCACCAGCTGGGGGACAGGGAACACTGAAGCTTTCTTT

d_call: TRBD2
j_call: TRBJ2-1
clone_size: few
v_call: TRBV9
cdr3_aa: CASSGGLAGGRGQFF
cdr3_nt: TGTGCCAGCAGCGGGGGACTAGCGGGAGGAAGGGGGCAGTTCTTC

d_call: -
j_call: TRBJ1-5
clone_size: -
v_call: TRBV7-9
cdr3_aa: CASSFGGRGSNQPQHF
cdr3_nt: TGTGCCAGCAGCTTTGGGGGACGGGGGAGCAATCAGCCCCAGCATTTT

d_call: -
j_call: TRBJ2-7
clone_size: few
v_call: TRBV7-9
cdr3_aa: CASDRYEQYF
cdr3_nt: TGTGCCAGCGACAGATACGAGCAGTACTTC

d_call: -
j_call: TRBJ2-3
clone_size: -
v_call: TRBV2
cdr3_aa: CASSAGQSTDTQYF
cdr3_nt: TGTGCCAGCAGTGCAGGACAGAGCACAGATACGCAGTATTTT

d_call: TRBD1
j_call: TRBJ2-7
clone_size: -
v_call: TRBV29-1
cdr3_aa: CSVEGTGASTYEQYF
cdr3_nt: TGCAGCGTTGAAGGGACAGGGGCTTCTACCTACGAGCAGTACTTC

d_call: TRBD2
j_call: TRBJ2-2
clone_size: -
v_call: TRBV6-1
cdr3_aa: CASSVRSGLNTGELFF
cdr3_nt: TGTGCCAGCAGTGTACGTAGCGGGCTGAACACCGGGGAGCTGTTTTTT

d_call: -
j_call: TRBJ1-2
clone_size: -
v_call: TRBV29-1
cdr3_aa: CSVEEGSGSDGYTF
cdr3_nt: TGCAGCGTTGAAGAGGGATCGGGGTCGGATGGCTACACCTTC

d_call: TRBD2
j_call: TRBJ2-1
clone_size: -
v_call: TRBV29-1
cdr3_aa: CSVDPPMGLAGREQFF
cdr3_nt: TGCAGCGTTGACCCACCCATGGGACTAGCGGGACGTGAGCAGTTCTTC

d_call: TRBD1
j_call: TRBJ1-2
clone_size: once
v_call: TRBV5-1
cdr3_aa: CASSLAGGQSFYGYTF
cdr3_nt: TGCGCCAGCAGCTTGGCCGGGGGACAGTCTTTCTATGGCTACACCTTC

d_call: TRBD1
j_call: TRBJ1-2
clone_size: -
v_call: TRBV28
cdr3_aa: CASSFPRGTASYGYTF
cdr3_nt: TGTGCCAGCAGTTTTCCGAGGGGGACAGCATCCTATGGCTACACCTTC

d_call: -
j_call: TRBJ2-7
clone_size: -
v_call: TRBV2
cdr3_aa: CASRRPGEGIF
cdr3_nt: TGTGCCAGCAGACGGCCAGGGGAAGGTATCTTC

d_call: TRBD1
j_call: TRBJ2-1
clone_size: -
v_call: TRBV11-3
cdr3_aa: CASSLGWTGYNEQFF
cdr3_nt: TGTGCCAGCAGCTTAGGCTGGACAGGGTACAATGAGCAGTTCTTC

d_call: -
j_call: TRBJ1-2
clone_size: -
v_call: TRBV12-5
cdr3_aa: CASAPGGVYGYTF
cdr3_nt: TGTGCTAGTGCCCCGGGGGGGGTCTATGGCTACACCTTC

d_call: TRBD1
j_call: TRBJ2-7
clone_size: -
v_call: TRBV7-3
cdr3_aa: CASSRGQPPYEQYF
cdr3_nt: TGTGCCAGCAGCCGGGGACAGCCACCGTACGAGCAGTACTTC

d_call: -
j_call: TRBJ2-1
clone_size: -
v_call: TRBV25-1
cdr3_aa: CASRDLAGYNEQFF
cdr3_nt: TGTGCCAGCAGGGACCTGGCGGGGTACAATGAGCAGTTCTTC

d_call: -
j_call: TRBJ1-2
clone_size: -
v_call: TRBV29-1
cdr3_aa: CSVERPGSKHGYTF
cdr3_nt: TGCAGCGTTGAACGGCCGGGATCGAAGCATGGCTACACCTTC

d_call: TRBD1
j_call: TRBJ2-2
clone_size: -
v_call: TRBV12-5
cdr3_aa: CASGLSLMDRATGELFF
cdr3_nt: TGTGCTAGTGGTTTGTCCCTAATGGACAGGGCCACCGGGGAGCTGTTTTTT

d_call: -
j_call: TRBJ1-3
clone_size: -
v_call: TRBV6-5
cdr3_aa: CASSYSGGRSGNTIYF
cdr3_nt: TGTGCCAGCAGTTACTCGGGAGGCCGCTCTGGAAACACCATATATTTT

d_call: -
j_call: TRBJ2-1
clone_size: -
v_call: TRBV15
cdr3_aa: CATSRDEPSSYNEQFF
cdr3_nt: TGTGCCACCAGCAGAGATGAACCGAGCTCCTACAATGAGCAGTTCTTC

d_call: TRBD1
j_call: TRBJ1-4
clone_size: -
v_call: TRBV11-2
cdr3_aa: CASSLGFGTGGEKLFF
cdr3_nt: TGTGCCAGCAGCTTAGGGTTCGGGACAGGGGGCGAAAAACTGTTTTTT

d_call: -
j_call: TRBJ2-1
clone_size: -
v_call: TRBV30
cdr3_aa: CAGSSSISNEQFF
cdr3_nt: TGTGCCGGCAGCTCTAGTATAAGCAATGAGCAGTTCTTC

d_call: -
j_call: TRBJ2-5
clone_size: -
v_call: TRBV29-1
cdr3_aa: CSGGVGETQYF
cdr3_nt: TGCAGCGGAGGAGTAGGTGAGACCCAGTACTTC

d_call: TRBD2
j_call: TRBJ2-1
clone_size: -
v_call: TRBV13
cdr3_aa: CASSSRGGHKGYNEQFF
cdr3_nt: TGTGCCAGCAGCTCCCGGGGGGGGCATAAGGGTTACAATGAGCAGTTCTTC

d_call: -
j_call: TRBJ2-7
clone_size: -
v_call: TRBV28
cdr3_aa: CASRTGLYEQYF
cdr3_nt: TGTGCCAGCAGGACGGGACTCTACGAGCAGTACTTC

d_call: -
j_call: TRBJ2-5
clone_size: -
v_call: TRBV27
cdr3_aa: CASSLYPPGEQETQYF
cdr3_nt: TGTGCCAGCAGTTTGTACCCACCCGGGGAGCAAGAGACCCAGTACTTC

d_call: -
j_call: TRBJ2-3
clone_size: -
v_call: TRBV7-3
cdr3_aa: CASSLSAASGLDTQYF
cdr3_nt: TGTGCCAGCAGCTTATCGGCTGCAAGCGGCCTAGATACGCAGTATTTT

d_call: -
j_call: TRBJ2-2
clone_size: -
v_call: TRBV29-1
cdr3_aa: CSVAGTQNTGELFF
cdr3_nt: TGCAGCGTCGCCGGGACACAGAACACCGGGGAGCTGTTTTTT